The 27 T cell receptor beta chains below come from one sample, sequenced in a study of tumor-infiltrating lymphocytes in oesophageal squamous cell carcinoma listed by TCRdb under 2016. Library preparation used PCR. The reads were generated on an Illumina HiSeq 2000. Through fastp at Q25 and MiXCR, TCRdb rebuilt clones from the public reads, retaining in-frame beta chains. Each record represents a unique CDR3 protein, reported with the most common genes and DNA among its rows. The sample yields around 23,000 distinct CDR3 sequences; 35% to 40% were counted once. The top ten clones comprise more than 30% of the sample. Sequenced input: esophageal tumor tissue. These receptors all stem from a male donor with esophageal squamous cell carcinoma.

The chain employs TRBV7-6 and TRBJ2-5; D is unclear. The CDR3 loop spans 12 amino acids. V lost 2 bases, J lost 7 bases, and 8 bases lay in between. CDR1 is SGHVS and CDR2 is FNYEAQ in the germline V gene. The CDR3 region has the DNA TGTGCCAGCAGCTTACCCCTTTCGACCCAGTACTTC. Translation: CASSLPLSTQYF.

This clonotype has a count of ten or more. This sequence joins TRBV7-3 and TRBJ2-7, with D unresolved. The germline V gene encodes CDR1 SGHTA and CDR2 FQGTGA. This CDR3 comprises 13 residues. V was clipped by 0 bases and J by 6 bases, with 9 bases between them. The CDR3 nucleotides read TGTGCCAGCAGCTTAACCCTAGAAGCCGAGCAGTACTTC. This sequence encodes CASSLTLEAEQYF. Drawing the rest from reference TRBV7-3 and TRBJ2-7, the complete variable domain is GAGVSQTPSNKVTEKGKYVELRCDPISGHTALYWYRQSLGQGPEFLIYFQGTGAADDSGLPNDRFFAVRPEGSVSTLKIQRTERGDSAVYLCASSLTLEAEQYFGPGTRLTVT.

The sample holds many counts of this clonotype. In nucleotides, the CDR3 is TGTGCCAGCAGCTTAGGTGGGGCCGGCTCACCCCTCCACTTT. Translation: CASSLGGAGSPLHF. The rearrangement joins TRBV11-2 to TRBJ1-6, with a tentative D call TRBD1 (5 bases). The CDR3 has 14 residues. CDR1 is SGHAT and CDR2 is FQNNGV in the germline V gene. Trimming left V 1 base short and J 10 bases short, with 11 bases between. Full variable domain (rest looked up from reference TRBV11-2 and TRBJ1-6): EAGVAQSPRYKIIEKRQSVAFWCNPISGHATLYWYQQILGQGPKLLIQFQNNGVVDDSQLPKDRFSAERLKGVDSTLKIQPAKLEDSAVYLCASSLGGAGSPLHFGNGTRLTVT.

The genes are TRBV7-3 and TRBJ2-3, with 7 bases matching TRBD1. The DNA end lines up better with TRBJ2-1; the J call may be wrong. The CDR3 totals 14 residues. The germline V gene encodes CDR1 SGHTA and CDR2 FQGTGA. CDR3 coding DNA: TGTGCCAGCAGCTTAAGTTCAGGGGGCAATGAGCAGTTCTTC. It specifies CASSLSSGGNEQFF.

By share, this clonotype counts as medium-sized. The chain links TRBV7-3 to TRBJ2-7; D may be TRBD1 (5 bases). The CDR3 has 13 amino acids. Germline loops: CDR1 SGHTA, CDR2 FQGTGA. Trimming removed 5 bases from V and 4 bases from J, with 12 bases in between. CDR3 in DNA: TGTGCCAGCAGCCCCTCAGGGATGTACGAGCAGTACTTC. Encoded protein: CASSPSGMYEQYF.

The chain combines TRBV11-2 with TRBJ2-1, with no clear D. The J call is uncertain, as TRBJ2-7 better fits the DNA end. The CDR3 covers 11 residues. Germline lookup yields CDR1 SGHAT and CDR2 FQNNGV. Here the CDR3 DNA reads TGTGCCAGCAGGATAGGAGACGAGCAGTACTTC. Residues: CASRIGDEQYF.

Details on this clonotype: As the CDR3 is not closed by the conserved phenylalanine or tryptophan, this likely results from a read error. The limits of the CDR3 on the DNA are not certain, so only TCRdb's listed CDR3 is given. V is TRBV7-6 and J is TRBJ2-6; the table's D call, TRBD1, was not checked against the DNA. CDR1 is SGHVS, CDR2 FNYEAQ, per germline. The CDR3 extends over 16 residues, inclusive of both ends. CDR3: CASRAGTKESPLHFGA.

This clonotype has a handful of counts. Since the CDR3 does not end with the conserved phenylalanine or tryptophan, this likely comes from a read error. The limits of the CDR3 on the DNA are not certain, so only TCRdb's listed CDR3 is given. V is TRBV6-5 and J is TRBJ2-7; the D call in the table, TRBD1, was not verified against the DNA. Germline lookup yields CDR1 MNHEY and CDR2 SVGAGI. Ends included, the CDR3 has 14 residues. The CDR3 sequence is CASTRVGYGYTFGS.

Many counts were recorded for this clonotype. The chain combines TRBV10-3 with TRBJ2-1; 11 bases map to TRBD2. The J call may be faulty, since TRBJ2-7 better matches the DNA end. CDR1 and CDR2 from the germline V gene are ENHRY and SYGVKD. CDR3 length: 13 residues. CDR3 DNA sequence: TGTGCCATCAGCGTAGCGGGAGGGGATGAGCAGTACTTC. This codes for CAISVAGGDEQYF.

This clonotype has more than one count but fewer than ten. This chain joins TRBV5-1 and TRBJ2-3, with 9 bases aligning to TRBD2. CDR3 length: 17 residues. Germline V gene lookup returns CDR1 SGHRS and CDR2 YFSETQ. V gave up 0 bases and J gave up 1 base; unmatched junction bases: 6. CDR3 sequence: CASSLAPSGTGTDTQYF. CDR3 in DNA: TGCGCCAGCAGCTTGGCACCTAGCGGGACCGGCACAGATACGCAGTATTTT.

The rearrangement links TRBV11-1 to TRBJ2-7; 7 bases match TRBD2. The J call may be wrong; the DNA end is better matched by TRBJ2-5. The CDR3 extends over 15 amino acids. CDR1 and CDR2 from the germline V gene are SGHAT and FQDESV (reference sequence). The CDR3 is CASSLGGGSGETQYF. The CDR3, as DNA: TGTGCCAGCAGCTTAGGGGGCGGGAGCGGGGAGACCCAGTACTTC.

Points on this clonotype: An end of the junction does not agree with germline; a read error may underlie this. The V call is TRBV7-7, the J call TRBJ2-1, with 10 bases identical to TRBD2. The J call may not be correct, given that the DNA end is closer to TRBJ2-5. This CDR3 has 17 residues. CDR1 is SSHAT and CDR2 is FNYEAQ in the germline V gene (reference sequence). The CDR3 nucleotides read TGTGCTAGCAGCTCATCGGTGGGACTAGCGACTCAAGAGACCCAGTACTTC. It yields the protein CASSSSVGLATQETQYF.

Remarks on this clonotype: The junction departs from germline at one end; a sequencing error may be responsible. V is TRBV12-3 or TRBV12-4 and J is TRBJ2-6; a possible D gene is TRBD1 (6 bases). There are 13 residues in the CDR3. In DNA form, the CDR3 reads TGTGCCAGCAACTCCTTTTTGACAGGTCCGGCGTTCTTC. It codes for CASNSFLTGPAFF.

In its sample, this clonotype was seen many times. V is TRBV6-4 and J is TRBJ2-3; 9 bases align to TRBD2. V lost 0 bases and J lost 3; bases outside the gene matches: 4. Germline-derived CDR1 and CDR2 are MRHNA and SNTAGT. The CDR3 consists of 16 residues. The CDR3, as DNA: TGTGCCAGCAGTGACTCTAGCGGGAGCGGTACAGATACGCAGTATTTT. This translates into CASSDSSGSGTDTQYF.

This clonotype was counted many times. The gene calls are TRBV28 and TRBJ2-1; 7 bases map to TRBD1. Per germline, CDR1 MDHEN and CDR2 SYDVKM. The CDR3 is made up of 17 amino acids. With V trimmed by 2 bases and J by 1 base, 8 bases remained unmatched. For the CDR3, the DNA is TGTGCCAGCAGTTTACCCTCCGGGACAGATTCCTACAATGAGCAGTTCTTC. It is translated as CASSLPSGTDSYNEQFF.

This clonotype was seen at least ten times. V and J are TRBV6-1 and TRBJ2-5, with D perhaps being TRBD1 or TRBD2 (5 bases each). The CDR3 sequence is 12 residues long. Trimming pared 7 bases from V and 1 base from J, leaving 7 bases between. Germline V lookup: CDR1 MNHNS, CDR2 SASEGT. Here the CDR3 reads CASKRGQETQYF. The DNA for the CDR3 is TGTGCCAGCAAGAGGGGCCAAGAGACCCAGTACTTC.

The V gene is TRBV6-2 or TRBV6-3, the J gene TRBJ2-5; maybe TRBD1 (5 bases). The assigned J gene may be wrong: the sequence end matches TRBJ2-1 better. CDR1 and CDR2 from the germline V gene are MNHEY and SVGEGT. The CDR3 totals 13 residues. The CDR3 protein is CASSRMVGVEQFF. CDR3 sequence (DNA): TGTGCCAGCAGTCGAATGGTAGGGGTCGAGCAGTTCTTC.

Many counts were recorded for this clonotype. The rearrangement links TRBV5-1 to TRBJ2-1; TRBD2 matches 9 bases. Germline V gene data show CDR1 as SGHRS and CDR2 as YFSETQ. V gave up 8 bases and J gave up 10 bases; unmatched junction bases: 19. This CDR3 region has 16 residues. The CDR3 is CASGEGPGLASPEQFF. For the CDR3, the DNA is TGCGCCAGTGGTGAAGGACCGGGACTAGCTTCACCGGAGCAGTTCTTC.

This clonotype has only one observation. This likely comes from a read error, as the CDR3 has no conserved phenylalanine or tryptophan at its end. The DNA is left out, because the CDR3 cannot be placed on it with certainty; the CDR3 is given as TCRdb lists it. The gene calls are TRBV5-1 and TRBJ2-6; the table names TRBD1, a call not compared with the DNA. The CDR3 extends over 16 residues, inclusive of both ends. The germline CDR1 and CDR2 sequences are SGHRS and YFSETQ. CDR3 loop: CASSTGQGGETQYFGA.

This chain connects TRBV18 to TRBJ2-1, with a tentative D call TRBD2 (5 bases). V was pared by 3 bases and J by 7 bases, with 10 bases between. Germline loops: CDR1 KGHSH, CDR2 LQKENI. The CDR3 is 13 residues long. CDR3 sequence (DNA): TGTGCCAGCTCACCGGGAGTTACTAATGAGCAGTTCTTC. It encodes CASSPGVTNEQFF.

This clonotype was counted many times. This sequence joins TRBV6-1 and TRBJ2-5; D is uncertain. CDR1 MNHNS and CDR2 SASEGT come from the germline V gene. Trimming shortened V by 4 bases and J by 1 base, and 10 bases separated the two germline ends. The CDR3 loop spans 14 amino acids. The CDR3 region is CASSGRAVQETQYF. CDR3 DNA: TGTGCCAGCAGTGGAAGGGCGGTCCAAGAGACCCAGTACTTC.

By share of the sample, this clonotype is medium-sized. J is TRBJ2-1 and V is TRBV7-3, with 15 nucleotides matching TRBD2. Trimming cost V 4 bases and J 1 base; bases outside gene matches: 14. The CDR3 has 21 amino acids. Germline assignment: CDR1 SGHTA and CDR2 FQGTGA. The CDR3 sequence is CASSSQPPGTSGRFSYNEQFF. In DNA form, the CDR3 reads TGTGCCAGCAGCTCCCAACCCCCCGGGACTAGCGGGAGGTTTTCCTACAATGAGCAGTTCTTC.

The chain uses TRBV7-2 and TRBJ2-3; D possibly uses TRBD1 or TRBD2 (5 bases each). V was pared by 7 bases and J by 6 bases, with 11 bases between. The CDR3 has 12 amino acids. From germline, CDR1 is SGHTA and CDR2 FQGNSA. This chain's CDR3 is CASTPGADTQYF. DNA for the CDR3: TGTGCCAGCACCCCCGGGGCCGATACGCAGTATTTT.

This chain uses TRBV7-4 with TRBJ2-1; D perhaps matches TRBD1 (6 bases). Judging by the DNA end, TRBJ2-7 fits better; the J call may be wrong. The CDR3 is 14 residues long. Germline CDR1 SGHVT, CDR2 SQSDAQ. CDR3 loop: CASSPGTARGEQYF. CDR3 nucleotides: TGTGCCAGCAGCCCCGGGACCGCAAGGGGGGAGCAGTACTTC.

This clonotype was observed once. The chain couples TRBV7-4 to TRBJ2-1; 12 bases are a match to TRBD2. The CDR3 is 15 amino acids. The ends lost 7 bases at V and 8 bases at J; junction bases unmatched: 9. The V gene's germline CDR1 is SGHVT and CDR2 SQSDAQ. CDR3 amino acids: CASIATSGRFYEQFF. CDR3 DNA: TGTGCCAGCATTGCCACTAGCGGGAGGTTCTATGAGCAGTTCTTC.

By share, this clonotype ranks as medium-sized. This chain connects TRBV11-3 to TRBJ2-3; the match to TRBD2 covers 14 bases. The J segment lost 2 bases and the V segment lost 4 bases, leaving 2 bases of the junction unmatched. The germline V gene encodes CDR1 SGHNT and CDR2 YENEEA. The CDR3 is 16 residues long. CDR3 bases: TGTGCCAGCAGCTCGGGACTAGCGGGAGTCACAGATACGCAGTATTTT. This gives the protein CASSSGLAGVTDTQYF.

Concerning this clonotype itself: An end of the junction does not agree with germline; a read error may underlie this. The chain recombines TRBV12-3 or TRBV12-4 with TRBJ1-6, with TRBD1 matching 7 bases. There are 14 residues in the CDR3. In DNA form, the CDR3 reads TGTGCCAGCAGTTTACCTGGGACAGCGAACTCGCAGTACTTT. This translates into CASSLPGTANSQYF.